This paragraph covers one T cell receptor beta chain sequence. Its antigen is unknown. This specimen belongs to a study of cytomegalovirus exposure and HLA in healthy donors. Study conclusions and caveats: Certain indistinguishable V segments, among them TRBV6-2 and TRBV6-3, were excluded. Later work found that TCR association rates differed between HLA loci; DRB1 had the most and HLA-C the fewest. Earlier analysis found most TCR beta V segments productive about 87% or about 30% of the time.

Although they were nominally healthy when sampled, donors likely had unrecorded immune exposures. CDR3 size: 14 residues. CDR1 is SEHNR and CDR2 is FQNEAQ in the germline V gene (reference sequence). V shed 1 base and J shed 4 bases, with 10 bases lying between them. The PCR used 60 Vbeta and 13 Jbeta primers. Sequencing was performed with immunoSEQ multiplex PCR; in TCRdb, only in-frame clones are kept and a portion is missing. Of 100,000 to 150,000 clones in the sample, just under 80% were seen once. The sequence came from a male donor in good health and CMV-seronegative. Sequencing input: PBMCs. J is TRBJ1-2 and V is TRBV7-9; D gene unclear. CDR3 amino acids: CASSLVEGSYGYTF. CDR3 nucleotide sequence: TGTGCCAGCAGCTTAGTCGAGGGCTCCTATGGCTACACCTTC.